The present T cell receptor beta chain was sequenced within a study of cytomegalovirus exposure and HLA in healthy donors. It was with 60 Vbeta and 13 Jbeta primers that the PCR ran. Profiling relied on immunoSEQ multiplex PCR, and the TCRdb table lists in-frame clones only, not all of them. Among some 170,000 clones listed, 81% were seen once. This clonotype was sampled from a woman under 30 in good health and CMV-seropositive. Sequencing was performed on PBMCs.

CDR3 region: CASSVGGRETQYF. The CDR3 coding sequence is TGTGCCAGCAGCGTAGGAGGGCGAGAGACCCAGTACTTC. This chain connects TRBV9 to TRBJ2-5, with D perhaps TRBD2 (5 bases). The CDR3 length is 13 residues. Trimming left V 0 bases short and J 4 bases short, with 7 bases between. Germline V gives CDR1 SGDLS, CDR2 YYNGEE.